These 12 T cell receptor beta chains were all obtained from the same sample, sequenced in a study of T cells in localized non-small cell lung cancer. Method: immunoSEQ multiplex PCR; TCRdb's copy keeps in-frame clones and lacks some. The table lists some 15,000 clones, 80% to 90% of them singletons, with approximately 25% in the top ten. The starting material was peripheral blood mononuclear cells, obtained before any cancer treatment. The receptors shown here come from an older male donor with stage II lung adenocarcinoma.

J is TRBJ2-7 and V is TRBV11-2; a weak D match, TRBD2 (6 bases). CDR3 size: 17 residues. Germline CDR1 and CDR2: SGHAT and FQNNGV. Trimming took 5 bases from V and 1 from J, leaving 21 bases between them. The CDR3 sequence: CASSPMSGTLISYEQYF. The CDR3 DNA sequence: TGTGCCAGCAGCCCTATGTCCGGGACTCTGATTTCCTACGAGCAGTACTTC.

This clone was picked up a small number of times. The V gene is TRBV10-2, the J gene TRBJ2-1; maybe TRBD1 (7 bases). Per the germline V gene, CDR1 is WSHSY and CDR2 is SAAADI. The germline V and J ends were trimmed by 6 bases and 5 bases, with 20 bases remaining between them. The length of the CDR3 is 16 residues. CDR3 sequence (DNA): TGCGCCAGCAGCCCAAAACGACAGGGAGGCCACAATGAGCAGTTCTTC. It encodes CASSPKRQGGHNEQFF.

The chain links TRBV9 to TRBJ2-7, with 8 bases identical to TRBD2. From germline, CDR1 is SGDLS and CDR2 YYNGEE. The CDR3 runs to 17 residues. V gave up 0 bases and J gave up 0 bases; unmatched junction bases: 8. CDR3 coding DNA: TGTGCCAGCAGCGTAGGAGGTAGCGGGACACACTCCTACGAGCAGTACTTC. Its protein is CASSVGGSGTHSYEQYF.

The chain recombines TRBV2 with TRBJ2-3; TRBD1 matches 7 bases. With V trimmed by 4 bases and J by 3 bases, 4 bases remained unmatched. The CDR3 is 14 residues long. Germline CDR1 SNHLY, CDR2 FYNNEI. This CDR3 reads CASSGDRPTDTQYF. As DNA, the CDR3 is TGTGCCAGCAGTGGGGACAGACCAACAGATACGCAGTATTTT.

This clone was recorded once. The CDR3 ends on some other residue instead of the conserved phenylalanine or tryptophan, so this is likely a read error. In DNA form, the CDR3 reads TGTGCCAGCAGCCTAGCTGGACAGGCTAATCTCGAAGCTTTCCTT. Its translation: CASSLAGQANLEAFL. The J gene is TRBJ1-1, the V gene TRBV6-9; 7 bases align to TRBD1. V gave up 6 bases and J gave up 8 bases; unmatched junction bases: 15. The CDR3 sequence is 15 residues long. The germline gives CDR1 MNHGY, CDR2 SVAAGI.

The CDR3 DNA is TGCGCCAGCAGCCTCGGACAGGTTAACGGGGAGACCCAGTACTTC. This codes for CASSLGQVNGETQYF. This chain connects TRBV5-1 to TRBJ2-5; 7 bases map to TRBD1. J was trimmed by 5 bases and V by 4 bases; bases with no gene match: 11. The germline gives CDR1 SGHRS, CDR2 YFSETQ. The CDR3 is made up of 15 amino acids.

This clone was seen a few times. This CDR3 reads CASTGGPGAGEKLFF. The CDR3 DNA reads as TGTGCCAGCACCGGCGGGCCGGGGGCAGGGGAAAAACTGTTTTTT. The rearrangement joins TRBV6-5 to TRBJ1-4; weak D call: TRBD1 (6 bases). In germline, CDR1 is MNHEY, CDR2 SVGAGI. The CDR3 loop spans 15 amino acids. Trimming pared 7 bases from V and 8 bases from J, leaving 20 bases between.

The chain recombines TRBV5-1 with TRBJ2-7; D remains ambiguous. CDR3 size: 14 residues. CDR1 is SGHRS and CDR2 is YFSETQ in the germline V gene. The germline V and J ends were trimmed by 4 bases and 2 bases, with 13 bases remaining between them. For the CDR3, the DNA is TGCGCCAGCAGCCCTAATAGTAAGCCCTACGAGCAGTACTTC. This sequence encodes CASSPNSKPYEQYF.

The chain is built from TRBV2 and TRBJ1-6, with D perhaps TRBD1 (5 bases). V shed 7 bases and J shed 7 bases, with 11 bases lying between them. The germline V gene has CDR1 SNHLY and CDR2 FYNNEI. The CDR3 is 13 residues long. The chain's CDR3 is CASMARENSPLHF. CDR3 in DNA: TGTGCCAGCATGGCCAGGGAGAATTCACCCCTCCACTTT. The whole variable domain, filled in from reference TRBV2 and TRBJ1-6, reads EPEVTQTPSHQVTQMGQEVILRCVPISNHLYFYWYRQILGQKVEFLVSFYNNEISEKSEIFDDQFSVERPDGSNFTLKIRSTKLEDSAMYFCASMARENSPLHFGNGTRLTVT.

This chain uses TRBV6-5 with TRBJ1-2; TRBD1 aligns across 8 bases. Germline loops: CDR1 MNHEY, CDR2 SVGAGI. J lost 5 bases, V lost 2 bases, and 7 bases had no gene match. This CDR3 comprises 15 residues. In DNA, the CDR3 is TGTGCCAGCAGTTACGTCCAGGGGGCTGGGTATGGCTACACCTTC. It is translated as CASSYVQGAGYGYTF.

The chain recombines TRBV27 with TRBJ1-5, with D perhaps TRBD1 (5 bases). The CDR3 covers 14 residues. Trimming stripped 6 bases from V and 5 bases from J, with 14 bases between. Germline V gives CDR1 MNHEY, CDR2 SMNVEV (reference sequence). The CDR3 DNA reads TGTGCCAGCAGCCTTCTCGGGGGGGATCAGCCCCAGCATTTT. Its translation: CASSLLGGDQPQHF.

This clone has just a few counts. V gene TRBV9 combines with J gene TRBJ2-2; TRBD2 agrees at 7 bases. Germline lookup yields CDR1 SGDLS and CDR2 YYNGEE. The V gene end was trimmed by 7 bases and the J gene end by 9 bases; junction bases not matched to a gene: 12. The CDR3 totals 14 residues. CDR3: CASEAGTLGRELFF. CDR3 coding DNA: TGTGCCAGCGAAGCGGGAACCCTCGGCAGGGAGCTGTTTTTT.